Following are 32 T cell receptor beta chains from one sample sequenced in a study of response to subunit inactivated influenza vaccine (dated by TCRdb to the late 2010s). The time point label on this specimen signifies: 40 to 45 days after influenza vaccine administration. The method behind the library was RT-PCR. This sample was sequenced with an Illumina HiSeq 2500. TCRdb itself trimmed the public reads at Q25 with fastp, ran MiXCR and retained productive beta chains. Every entry covers one CDR3 protein and lists the most common genes and DNA from its rows. This sample holds about 500,000 distinct CDR3 sequences; roughly 13% were observed only once. The leading ten clones occupy around 12% of the sample. Material: PBMCs from blood, obtained roughly 47 days after vaccination. The receptors originated from a middle-aged man who received an inactivated influenza vaccine. Donor details come from another sample of the same person, matched by shared clones.

The table lists this clonotype with many counts. The chain carries TRBV12-3 or TRBV12-4 and TRBJ2-2; D call uncertain. The CDR3 spans 14 residues. The ends were cut back, 2 bases at V and 1 base at J, with 5 bases in the middle. The chain's CDR3 is CASSLSGNTGELFF. The DNA for the CDR3 is TGTGCCAGCAGTTTATCCGGGAACACCGGGGAGCTGTTTTTT.

Here the CDR3 reads CSDPGPPAQHF. The CDR3 DNA follows: TGCAGTGACCCGGGCCCCCCAGCCCAGCATTTT. The chain is built from TRBV20-1 and TRBJ1-5; unclear D gene. The V gene's germline CDR1 is DFQATT and CDR2 SNEGSKA (reference sequence). Trimming took off 7 bases at V and 11 bases at J, with 15 bases between the two ends. The CDR3 totals 11 residues.

This clonotype has a count of ten or more. The chain employs TRBV7-8 and TRBJ2-7, with 9 bases aligning to TRBD2. Germline CDR1 reads SGHVS; CDR2 reads FQNEAQ. The V and J ends lost 4 bases and 0 bases, in that order; junction bases with no gene match: 7. The CDR3 loop spans 16 amino acids. DNA of the CDR3: TGTGCCAGCAGCTGGGCTAGCGGGATTAGCTCCTACGAGCAGTACTTC. Its protein is CASSWASGISSYEQYF.

V is TRBV20-1 and J is TRBJ2-1, with TRBD2 matching 13 bases. This CDR3 spans 22 amino acids. Germline values: CDR1 DFQATT, CDR2 SNEGSKA (reference sequence). Trimming removed 3 bases from V and 0 bases from J; junction bases left unmatched: 20. CDR3: CSASRSGTSGTKYTISYNEQFF. Written as DNA, the CDR3 is TGCAGTGCTAGTAGGTCCGGGACTAGCGGGACAAAGTACACGATCTCCTACAATGAGCAGTTCTTC.

This clonotype was counted at least ten times. One end of the junction is discordant with germline, which a read error may explain. The chain recombines TRBV7-9 with TRBJ2-3; D not resolved. Looked up from germline, CDR1 is SEHNR and CDR2 is FQNEAQ (reference sequence). This CDR3 comprises 14 residues. The CDR3 region is CASSSRTSTDTQYF. CDR3 sequence (DNA): TGCGCCAGCAGCTCCCGAACTAGCACAGATACGCAGTATTTT.

The chain carries TRBV20-1 and TRBJ1-4, with TRBD1 matching 11 bases. Per germline, CDR1 DFQATT and CDR2 SNEGSKA (reference sequence). This CDR3 is built from 14 residues. The trim removed 5 bases at V and 7 bases at J, leaving 6 bases unmatched. CDR3 DNA sequence: TGCAGTGCTCCGGACAGGGGGCTGACTGAAAAACTGTTTTTT. Its protein product is CSAPDRGLTEKLFF.

The gene calls are TRBV20-1 and TRBJ2-5; 11 bases agree with TRBD2. Germline loops: CDR1 DFQATT, CDR2 SNEGSKA (reference sequence). V lost 6 bases and J lost 1; bases outside the gene matches: 7. The CDR3 extends over 15 amino acids. The CDR3 spells CSAALAGALQETQYF. The CDR3 region has the DNA TGCAGTGCGGCACTAGCGGGGGCCCTCCAAGAGACCCAGTACTTC.

The chain is built from TRBV20-1 and TRBJ2-5; a possible D gene is TRBD2 (6 bases). Trimming pared 0 bases from V and 2 bases from J, leaving 19 bases between. Per germline, CDR1 DFQATT and CDR2 SNEGSKA (reference sequence). The CDR3 has 17 residues. The CDR3 here is CSARDQGGRSIQETQYF. CDR3 bases: TGCAGTGCTAGAGATCAGGGAGGACGGAGCATACAAGAGACCCAGTACTTC.

The chain has TRBV20-1 and TRBJ2-3; tentatively, D is TRBD2 (6 bases). V lost 3 bases and J 4 bases, leaving 14 bases between the germline ends. CDR1 is DFQATT, CDR2 SNEGSKA, per germline (reference sequence). This CDR3 region has 14 residues. Here the CDR3 reads CSASSGGLADTQYF. The DNA for the CDR3 is TGCAGTGCTAGCAGTGGAGGGCTCGCAGATACGCAGTATTTT.

This rearrangement joins TRBV11-2 to TRBJ2-1, with TRBD2 matching 11 bases. After removal of 5 bases from V and 10 bases from J, the junction contained 10 bases not matched to a gene. Germline lookup yields CDR1 SGHAT and CDR2 FQNNGV. The CDR3 is 15 amino acids. CDR3 in DNA: TGTGCCAGCAGCCCCACTAGCGGGGGCCCTATCGAGCAGTTCTTC. Translating it yields CASSPTSGGPIEQFF.

This clonotype occurred a few times. The V and J genes are TRBV20-1 and TRBJ2-2, with D perhaps TRBD1 (6 bases). This CDR3 comprises 14 residues. Per germline, CDR1 DFQATT and CDR2 SNEGSKA (reference sequence). Trimming stripped 3 bases from V and 7 bases from J, with 15 bases between. The CDR3 loop is CSARGAPRGGELFF. CDR3 coding DNA: TGCAGTGCTAGGGGGGCTCCAAGGGGCGGGGAGCTGTTTTTT.

There are a few counts of this clonotype. J is TRBJ2-1 and V is TRBV7-8; possibly TRBD2 for D (5 bases). Germline loops: CDR1 SGHVS, CDR2 FQNEAQ. The ends were cut back, 0 bases at V and 6 bases at J, with 15 bases in the middle. This CDR3 has 16 residues. In DNA form, the CDR3 reads TGTGCCAGCAGCTTAGCGCTTTGGGAGAGGTCCAATGAGCAGTTCTTC. Translated, it gives CASSLALWERSNEQFF.

There are a few counts of this clonotype. The chain joins TRBV7-2 to TRBJ2-7; TRBD2 aligns across 13 bases. V was clipped by 6 bases and J by 2 bases; unmatched bases: 4. Germline loops: CDR1 SGHTA, CDR2 FQGNSA. There are 15 residues in the CDR3. This chain's CDR3 is CASSATSGGAYEQYF. The CDR3 DNA reads TGTGCCAGCAGTGCTACTAGCGGGGGGGCCTACGAGCAGTACTTC.

This rearrangement joins TRBV7-3 to TRBJ2-3, with TRBD2 as a possible D gene (6 bases). The germline gives CDR1 SGHTA, CDR2 FQGTGA. CDR3 length: 15 residues. V lost 4 bases and J 3 bases, leaving 14 bases between the germline ends. The CDR3 here is CASSSGSGGTDTQYF. The DNA of the CDR3 is TGTGCCAGCAGCTCCGGATCAGGAGGGACAGATACGCAGTATTTT.

This clonotype has only a few counts. The chain links TRBV7-2 to TRBJ2-5; 7 bases agree with TRBD2. After removal of 2 bases from V and 2 bases from J, the junction contained 5 bases not matched to a gene. The CDR3 is 15 amino acids. Germline V gene sequence: CDR1 SGHTA, CDR2 FQGNSA. Written as DNA, the CDR3 is TGTGCCAGCAGCTTAAGGACTAGTCGGCAAGAGACCCAGTACTTC. It specifies CASSLRTSRQETQYF.

The chain uses TRBV6-1 and TRBJ2-2, with a possible D match to TRBD2 (6 bases). The germline gives CDR1 MNHNS, CDR2 SASEGT. CDR3 length: 14 amino acids. Deletions cut 9 bases from V and 5 bases from J, with 16 bases between. The CDR3 region is CASRDREITGELFF. CDR3 DNA: TGTGCCAGTAGAGACCGGGAGATAACCGGGGAGCTGTTTTTT.

This clonotype was seen a few times. This chain links TRBV6-5 with TRBJ2-2, with D perhaps assigned TRBD1 or TRBD2 (6 bases each). Germline loops: CDR1 MNHEY, CDR2 SVGAGI. The CDR3 extends over 17 amino acids. V was shortened by 4 bases and J by 4 bases, with 19 bases between the two germline ends. As DNA, the CDR3 is TGTGCCAGCAGTTTGGCCGGGGGCTGGTCCTCCACCGGGGAGCTGTTTTTT. It is translated as CASSLAGGWSSTGELFF.

In this sample, this clonotype turned up many times. This chain uses TRBV10-2 with TRBJ2-2; D remains ambiguous. The germline gives CDR1 WSHSY, CDR2 SAAADI. The CDR3 is 12 amino acids. The V end lost 5 bases, the J end lost 4 bases, and 5 bases lay between the germline ends. CDR3 region: CASSQVTGELFF. The CDR3 coding sequence is TGCGCCAGCAGTCAGGTCACCGGGGAGCTGTTTTTT.

The CDR3 spells CASSARASGYNEQFF. In nucleotides, the CDR3 is TGCGCCAGCAGCGCGCGGGCTAGCGGATACAATGAGCAGTTCTTC. The V gene is TRBV4-1, the J gene TRBJ2-1; 7 bases are a match to TRBD2. The CDR3 runs to 15 residues. In germline, CDR1 is MGHRA, CDR2 YSYEKL. V shed 5 bases and J 4 bases; nucleotides not matched to a gene: 8.

The chain recombines TRBV12-3 or TRBV12-4 with TRBJ2-4, with 7 positions matching TRBD1. The trim removed 6 bases at V and 0 bases at J, leaving 8 bases unmatched. CDR3 length equals 16 residues. The CDR3 DNA is TGTGCCAGCAGCTTTTTAACAGGGGAAGCCAAAAACATTCAGTACTTC. Amino acid sequence: CASSFLTGEAKNIQYF.

V is TRBV11-2 and J is TRBJ1-1, with D tentatively TRBD1 (5 bases). V was trimmed by 0 bases and J by 3 bases, leaving 14 bases between them. Germline V lookup: CDR1 SGHAT, CDR2 FQNNGV. The CDR3 has 16 amino acids. CDR3 sequence reads: CASSLDLWGRDTEAFF. CDR3 DNA sequence: TGTGCCAGCAGCTTAGATCTTTGGGGCAGGGACACTGAAGCTTTCTTT.

This clonotype came up a few times. The V and J genes are TRBV7-2 and TRBJ2-1; D call uncertain. This CDR3 has 14 amino acids. Per germline, CDR1 SGHTA and CDR2 FQGNSA. V dropped 5 bases and J dropped 7 bases, with 15 bases sitting between them. This CDR3 is CASSLVGGENEQFF. CDR3 DNA: TGTGCCAGCAGCCTAGTGGGCGGTGAAAATGAGCAGTTCTTC.

The chain has TRBV28 and TRBJ2-7, with D perhaps matching TRBD2 (6 bases). This CDR3 has 12 residues. In germline, CDR1 is MDHEN, CDR2 SYDVKM. V was trimmed by 6 bases and J by 3 bases, leaving 9 bases between them. The CDR3 DNA is TGTGCCAGCAGCCGGGGGATCTACGAGCAGTACTTC. Protein: CASSRGIYEQYF.

The chain employs TRBV29-1 and TRBJ1-1; maybe TRBD1 (5 bases). There are 13 residues in the CDR3. V was clipped by 8 bases and J by 4 bases, with 17 bases between them. Germline CDR1 and CDR2: SQVTM and ANQGSEA. This CDR3 reads CSSLGVGSTEAFF. DNA for the CDR3: TGCAGCTCTCTGGGGGTGGGGAGCACTGAAGCTTTCTTT. Supplemented by reference TRBV29-1 and TRBJ1-1, the full variable domain reads SAVISQKPSRDICQRGTSLTIQCQVDSQVTMMFWYRQQPGQSLTLIATANQGSEATYESGFVIDKFPISRPNLTFSTLTVSNMSPEDSSIYLCSSLGVGSTEAFFGQGTRLTVV.

The J gene is TRBJ2-5, the V gene TRBV7-9; 9 bases are a match to TRBD1. This CDR3 spans 16 amino acids. CDR1 is SEHNR, CDR2 FQNEAQ, per germline (reference sequence). With V trimmed by 2 bases and J by 5 bases, 9 bases remained unmatched. This chain's CDR3 is CASSLNTGGYRETQYF. The CDR3 DNA follows: TGTGCCAGCAGCTTAAATACAGGGGGCTACCGGGAGACCCAGTACTTC.

There are a few counts of this clonotype. The chain uses TRBV3-1 and TRBJ2-7, with D tentatively TRBD1 or TRBD2 (5 bases each). CDR3 size: 14 residues. Germline V lookup: CDR1 LGHDT, CDR2 YNNKEL (reference sequence). V was pared by 2 bases and J by 4 bases, with 12 bases between. CDR3 residues: CASSQSGRRYEQYF. Here the CDR3 DNA reads TGTGCCAGCAGCCAATCGGGACGTAGGTACGAGCAGTACTTC.

V gene TRBV4-1 combines with J gene TRBJ1-2, with D tentatively TRBD1 (6 bases). The CDR3 totals 15 residues. The V and J ends lost 0 bases and 4 bases respectively, with 12 bases between them. Germline V gene sequence: CDR1 MGHRA, CDR2 YSYEKL. In DNA form, the CDR3 reads TGCGCCAGCAGCCAAGAGACAGGTCAGCTCTATGGCTACACCTTC. It encodes CASSQETGQLYGYTF.

The chain combines TRBV5-1 with TRBJ2-3, with TRBD2 matching over 14 bases. This CDR3 has 18 amino acids. Germline lookup yields CDR1 SGHRS and CDR2 YFSETQ. V lost 4 bases to trimming and J lost 5 bases; unmatched junction nucleotides: 12. The CDR3 loop reads CASSLVVPGLAGVDTQYF. CDR3 bases: TGCGCCAGCAGCCTGGTGGTACCGGGACTAGCGGGAGTAGATACGCAGTATTTT.

This clonotype occurred a few times. The chain combines TRBV20-1 with TRBJ2-1; D ambiguous. Trimming cost V 3 bases and J 10 bases, with 16 bases left between them. The CDR3 is made up of 13 amino acids. From germline, CDR1 is DFQATT and CDR2 SNEGSKA (reference sequence). DNA of the CDR3: TGCAGTGCTAGCCAAATCTCGGCCGGGGAGCAGTTCTTC. It codes for CSASQISAGEQFF.

This clonotype was found a few times. The chain links TRBV5-5 to TRBJ2-3; possible D gene TRBD1, 6 bases. V lost 5 bases to trimming and J lost 14 bases, with 30 bases between them. Germline-derived CDR1 and CDR2 are SGHKS and YYEKEE (reference sequence). This CDR3 contains 16 residues. CDR3 loop: CASRLRDGSATLGGYF. The CDR3 bases are TGTGCCAGCAGATTACGGGACGGATCCGCAACCTTAGGGGGGTATTTT.

This chain links TRBV12-3 or TRBV12-4 with TRBJ1-6, with a possible D match to TRBD1 (6 bases). V lost 6 bases and J lost 5, with 11 bases in between. CDR3 length: 14 amino acids. The DNA of the CDR3 is TGTGCCAGCAGCCTAAGGGGGAATAATTCACCCCTCCACTTT. Encoded protein: CASSLRGNNSPLHF.

The chain uses TRBV20-1 and TRBJ2-7; D gene ambiguous. The CDR3 is 13 residues long. Germline CDR1 is DFQATT and CDR2 is SNEGSKA (reference sequence). The V end was cut by 4 bases, the J end by 3 bases, with 13 bases between. In DNA form, the CDR3 reads TGCAGTGCTACTAGACAAGGAGTCTACGAGCAGTACTTC. Translated, it gives CSATRQGVYEQYF.